This T cell receptor beta chain was retrieved from a study of T cell repertoires in cytomegalovirus infection. Study-wide points: HLA-C-restricted, CMV-specific TCR beta clonotypes were dominant ex vivo.

The trim removed 3 bases at V and 5 bases at J, leaving 4 bases unmatched. Germline assignment: CDR1 LGHNA and CDR2 YSLEER. CDR3 length: 15 amino acids. TCRdb re-called the reads through MiXCR, storing one row per CDR3 protein. In the table there are some 600,000 distinct CDR3 sequences, approximately 24% of which are singletons. For this clonotype: The antigen is not known.

Material: CD8+ T cells from PBMCs. This TCR was sampled from a human donor in good health (CMV status not recorded). Some clones in this sample may be carry-over from other donors' samples. The chain combines TRBV4-3 with TRBJ2-2; 9 bases are shared with TRBD1. CDR3 residues: CASSHGTGWTGELFF. The DNA for the CDR3 is TGCGCCAGCAGCCATGGGACAGGGTGGACCGGGGAGCTGTTTTTT.